What follows are 27 T cell receptor beta chains derived from one specimen sequenced in a study of CD8 T cells in Susac syndrome. Reverse transcription of roughly 0.45 to 1 ug RNA was carried out with random hexamers. TCRdb itself ran the immunoSEQ multiplex PCR reads through MiXCR, one entry per CDR3 protein. The sample comprises roughly 250,000 distinct CDR3 sequences, 90% to 96% of which are singletons, and roughly 0.1% rests with the top ten. Sequenced: CD4+ T cells from PBMCs. These receptors were obtained from a human donor with Susac syndrome.

The V and J genes are TRBV20-1 and TRBJ2-5; 7 bases are a match to TRBD1. The CDR3 has 15 residues. The trim removed 4 bases at V and 5 bases at J, leaving 13 bases unmatched. Germline V gene sequence: CDR1 DFQATT, CDR2 SNEGSKA (reference sequence). CDR3 sequence reads: CSATPGQTFGETQYF. CDR3 DNA: TGCAGTGCTACACCGGGACAGACGTTTGGGGAGACCCAGTACTTC.

This clonotype showed up just once. The chain carries TRBV11-1 and TRBJ2-1; 10 bases map to TRBD2. The V gene's germline CDR1 is SGHAT and CDR2 FQDESV (reference sequence). This CDR3 is 18 amino acids long. With 6 bases clipped from V and 0 bases from J, the junction kept 11 bases outside the gene matches. For the CDR3, the DNA is TGTGCCAGCAGACCAGACCGACTAGCGGGCGCCTCCTACAATGAGCAGTTCTTC. The encoded protein is CASRPDRLAGASYNEQFF.

V gene TRBV21-1 combines with J gene TRBJ2-1. TRBV21-1 is recorded as a pseudogene. The CDR3 runs to 16 residues. The CDR3 nucleotides are TGTGCCAGCAGCAAAGCGCGGAAAAAACAGAACAATGAGCAGTTCTTC. This sequence encodes CASSKARKKQNNEQFF.

The chain carries TRBV2 and TRBJ2-7, with D unclear. The CDR3 is made up of 12 amino acids. The germline V and J ends were trimmed by 4 bases and 6 bases, with 10 bases remaining between them. Looked up from germline, CDR1 is SNHLY and CDR2 is FYNNEI. The CDR3 reads CASSGTRREQYF. The DNA for the CDR3 is TGTGCCAGCAGTGGGACCCGTCGCGAGCAGTACTTC.

This rearrangement joins TRBV20-1 to TRBJ2-1; 9 bases map to TRBD2. The CDR3 has 15 amino acids. Germline assignment: CDR1 DFQATT and CDR2 SNEGSKA (reference sequence). The V gene end was trimmed by 1 base and the J gene end by 8 bases; junction bases not matched to a gene: 9. CDR3 residues: CSARGFSGRIDEQFF. CDR3 bases: TGCAGTGCTAGAGGGTTCAGCGGGAGGATTGATGAGCAGTTCTTC.

The rearrangement joins TRBV6-6 to TRBJ2-7, with no clear D. This CDR3 is built from 13 residues. The germline CDR1 and CDR2 sequences are MNHNY and SVGAGI (reference sequence). The V end lost 2 bases, the J end lost 2 bases, and 7 bases lay between the germline ends. The CDR3: CASSYRAAYEQYF. The DNA of the CDR3 is TGTGCCAGCAGTTACAGGGCAGCCTACGAGCAGTACTTC.

The V call is TRBV29-1, the J call TRBJ1-1; D gene unclear. Trimming stripped 0 bases from V and 5 bases from J, with 10 bases between. The CDR3 has 13 amino acids. Germline V gene sequence: CDR1 SQVTM, CDR2 ANQGSEA. CDR3 sequence: CSVEDQFVTEAFF. The CDR3, as DNA: TGCAGCGTTGAAGATCAGTTTGTGACTGAAGCTTTCTTT.

The rearrangement joins TRBV20-1 to TRBJ2-7; possibly TRBD2 for D (5 bases). Trimming cost V 0 bases and J 0 bases, with 9 bases left between them. The CDR3 is made up of 14 amino acids. Germline V lookup: CDR1 DFQATT, CDR2 SNEGSKA (reference sequence). The CDR3 DNA reads as TGCAGTGCTAGAGATCGTCGGGACTCCTACGAGCAGTACTTC. Encoded protein: CSARDRRDSYEQYF.

The V gene is TRBV28, the J gene TRBJ1-2; TRBD1 aligns across 7 bases. The length of the CDR3 is 13 residues. Germline V gives CDR1 MDHEN, CDR2 SYDVKM. V gave up 5 bases and J gave up 8 bases; unmatched junction bases: 8. In DNA form, the CDR3 reads TGTGCCAGCAGTCCCAGACAGGGAAGGGGCTACACCTTC. As protein: CASSPRQGRGYTF.

The chain carries TRBV27 and TRBJ1-2; possible D gene TRBD1, 5 bases. From germline, CDR1 is MNHEY and CDR2 SMNVEV (reference sequence). The CDR3 extends over 15 amino acids. Trimming took 4 bases from V and 6 from J, leaving 18 bases between them. This CDR3 is CASSSSLGGQHGYTF. In DNA, the CDR3 is TGTGCCAGCAGTTCCTCTCTCGGGGGTCAGCATGGCTACACCTTC.

V usage is TRBV28 and J usage is TRBJ2-7; weak D call: TRBD2 (5 bases). The germline V gene encodes CDR1 MDHEN and CDR2 SYDVKM. The CDR3 runs to 14 residues. V was trimmed by 2 bases and J by 7 bases, leaving 15 bases between them. The CDR3 sequence: CASSLGRERNEQYF. The CDR3 region has the DNA TGTGCCAGCAGTTTAGGCCGGGAAAGGAATGAGCAGTACTTC.

This chain joins TRBV25-1 and TRBJ2-5, with 7 bases identical to TRBD1. From germline, CDR1 is MGHDK and CDR2 SYGVNS. The CDR3 spans 15 residues. The V and J ends lost 4 bases and 2 bases, in that order; junction bases with no gene match: 7. CDR3 in DNA: TGTGCCAGCAGTGCCATCCGGGACAGACAAGAGACCCAGTACTTC. Translating gives CASSAIRDRQETQYF.

V and J are TRBV24-1 and TRBJ2-3; 12 bases are shared with TRBD1. There are 16 residues in the CDR3. V trimming: 3 bases; J trimming: 6 bases; junction bases outside the gene matches: 6. From germline, CDR1 is KGHDR and CDR2 SFDVKD. The DNA of the CDR3 is TGTGCCACCAGTGATATAGGGACAGGGGGCATGGATACGCAGTATTTT. It codes for CATSDIGTGGMDTQYF.

The chain links TRBV19 to TRBJ1-1; D not resolved. The CDR3 has 12 amino acids. The V and J ends lost 7 bases and 6 bases respectively, with 12 bases between them. Germline CDR1 LNHDA, CDR2 SQIVND (reference sequence). CDR3 in amino acids: CASKGARPEAFF. The DNA of the CDR3 is TGTGCCAGTAAGGGTGCGAGACCTGAAGCTTTCTTT. The variable domain in full, with the rest retrieved from reference TRBV19 and TRBJ1-1, is DGGITQSPKYLFRKEGQNVTLSCEQNLNHDAMYWYRQDPGQGLRLIYYSQIVNDFQKGDIAEGYSVSREKKESFPLTVTSAQKNPTAFYLCASKGARPEAFFGQGTRLTVV.

The V gene is TRBV7-9, the J gene TRBJ2-7; D is undetermined. Trimming took 1 base from V and 7 from J, leaving 8 bases between them. Germline V CDR1 and CDR2: SEHNR, FQNEAQ (reference sequence). CDR3 length: 12 amino acids. Written as DNA, the CDR3 is TGTGCCAGCAGCTTAGGTCCTCGGGAGCAGTACTTC. Encoded protein: CASSLGPREQYF.

The rearrangement links TRBV4-1 to TRBJ2-1; 8 nucleotides agree with TRBD2. This CDR3 contains 13 residues. J lost 9 bases, V lost 4 bases, and 5 bases had no gene match. Germline CDR1 MGHRA, CDR2 YSYEKL. The CDR3 region is CASSRLAGSEQFF. The CDR3 coding sequence is TGCGCCAGCAGCCGATTAGCGGGAAGTGAGCAGTTCTTC.

The chain carries TRBV15 and TRBJ2-7; D call uncertain. The CDR3 sequence is 13 residues long. CDR1 and CDR2 (germline): LNHNV, YYDKDF (reference sequence). V gave up 0 bases and J gave up 4 bases, with 7 bases separating them. DNA for the CDR3: TGTGCCACCAGCAGAGATCGGGTTTACGAGCAGTACTTC. Amino acids: CATSRDRVYEQYF.

The CDR3 coding sequence is TGCGCCAGCGTATCAGGGTACACCGGGGAGCTGTTTTTT. Its translation is CASVSGYTGELFF. The chain carries TRBV4-1 and TRBJ2-2, with D possibly TRBD1 on 5 matching bases. Looked up from germline, CDR1 is MGHRA and CDR2 is YSYEKL. V shed 8 bases and J shed 3 bases, with 10 bases lying between them. The CDR3 runs to 13 residues.

The chain links TRBV7-6 to TRBJ2-5; D may be TRBD2 (5 bases). Germline V gives CDR1 SGHVS, CDR2 FNYEAQ. Trimming took 5 bases from V and 13 from J, leaving 23 bases between them. CDR3 length: 14 amino acids. The CDR3 region is CASSGRGSRSPLYF. DNA for the CDR3: TGTGCCAGCAGCGGGAGAGGTAGCAGGTCACCTCTGTACTTC.

The genes are TRBV5-1 and TRBJ2-1, with 8 bases fitting TRBD2. CDR1 and CDR2 from the germline V gene are SGHRS and YFSETQ. The CDR3 runs 13 residues. With V trimmed by 5 bases and J by 9 bases, 7 bases remained unmatched. The CDR3 DNA reads as TGCGCCAGCAGTTTCGGCGGGAGGCCTGAGCAGTTCTTC. Protein: CASSFGGRPEQFF. The variable domain in full, with the rest retrieved from reference TRBV5-1 and TRBJ2-1, is KAGVTQTPRYLIKTRGQQVTLSCSPISGHRSVSWYQQTPGQGLQFLFEYFSETQRNKGNFPGRFSGRQFSNSRSEMNVSTLELGDSALYLCASSFGGRPEQFFGPGTRLTVL.

This chain joins TRBV4-2 and TRBJ2-2; D not certain. The germline V and J ends were trimmed by 4 bases and 5 bases, with 23 bases remaining between them. CDR3 length: 18 residues. Germline loops: CDR1 LGHNA, CDR2 YNFKEQ. The CDR3 protein is CASSRLENPRSETGELFF. The CDR3 bases are TGTGCCAGCAGCCGCTTAGAAAATCCAAGATCGGAGACCGGGGAGCTGTTTTTT.

Turning to this clonotype: One junction end disagrees with the germline gene, perhaps due to a read error. This chain uses TRBV27 with TRBJ2-6; TRBD1 might be the D (5 bases). The CDR3 has 12 amino acids. Germline V lookup: CDR1 MNHEY, CDR2 SMNVEV (reference sequence). DNA of the CDR3: TGCGCTCCAGGGTGCGGGGCCAACGTCCTGACTTTC. It encodes CAPGCGANVLTF.

The genes are TRBV3-1 and TRBJ1-1; no clear D. V was pared by 1 base and J by 8 bases, with 14 bases between. Germline CDR1 and CDR2: LGHDT and YNNKEL (reference sequence). CDR3 length: 14 amino acids. The CDR3 nucleotides read TGTGCCAGCAGCCAAGTCGCCCCAAAGGCCGAAGCTTTCTTT. Its protein is CASSQVAPKAEAFF.

This chain links TRBV14 with TRBJ2-1; no definite D call. V lost 1 base and J 4 bases, leaving 17 bases between the germline ends. This CDR3 spans 17 amino acids. The germline V gene encodes CDR1 SGHDN and CDR2 FVKESK. The CDR3 DNA sequence: TGTGCCAGCAGCCAAGGTTACGGACGAACCAGATACAATGAGCAGTTCTTC. Encoded protein: CASSQGYGRTRYNEQFF.

The rearrangement links TRBV7-9 to TRBJ1-1; no reliable D call. The CDR3 is 12 residues long. CDR1 and CDR2 (germline): SEHNR, FQNEAQ (reference sequence). The V end was cut by 1 base, the J end by 11 bases, with 11 bases between. The CDR3 coding sequence is TGTGCCAGCAGCTTAGACGGGCGTGGCGCTTTCTTT. Its protein is CASSLDGRGAFF.

The rearrangement uses TRBV29-1 and TRBJ2-3, with D hard to call. Trimming left V 3 bases short and J 2 bases short, with 9 bases between. Germline V lookup: CDR1 SQVTM, CDR2 ANQGSEA. This CDR3 region has 13 residues. CDR3 region: CSVENGYTDTQYF. The CDR3 DNA is TGCAGCGTTGAGAACGGCTACACAGATACGCAGTATTTT.

This chain links TRBV5-1 with TRBJ1-1; D not resolved. This CDR3 comprises 13 residues. Trimming left V 0 bases short and J 8 bases short, with 11 bases between. Germline loops: CDR1 SGHRS, CDR2 YFSETQ. The CDR3 coding sequence is TGCGCCAGCAGCTTGGACCAAGGCCGGGAAGCTTTCTTT. Its protein product is CASSLDQGREAFF.